The rows below give T cell receptor beta chains drawn from one sample of a study of OX40 agonist ivuxolimab in advanced cancers. Only in-frame clones appear in the TCRdb table, and some are missing; sequencing was by immunoSEQ multiplex PCR. Among roughly 90,000 clones listed, over 85% were seen once. The sample consisted of CD4+ or CD8+ T cells sorted from blood, taken in a trial of the OX40 agonist ivuxolimab. The source is an adult with an advanced solid tumor such as melanoma, head and neck, liver or kidney cancer. CDR3s include the opening cysteine and the closing phenylalanine or tryptophan. A D gene is named only where the DNA matches it firmly. For some rows the clone size is stated as once, few or many, or as a class when expanded; others skip it.

abundance | j_gene | d_gene | v_gene | CDR3aa | CDR3nt
. | TRBJ1-6 | . | TRBV7-9 | CASSPGGYGSPLHF | TGTGCCAGCAGCCCGGGAGGGTACGGTTCACCCCTCCACTTT
. | TRBJ2-1 | TRBD2 | TRBV4-3 | CASSLSGGASSEQFF | TGCGCCAGCAGCCTAAGCGGGGGGGCCAGTAGTGAGCAGTTCTTC
few | TRBJ2-7 | TRBD2 | TRBV28 | CASSSPTSGTQQYF | TGTGCCAGCAGTTCACCAACTAGCGGGACCCAGCAGTACTTC
. | TRBJ1-4 | TRBD1 | TRBV28 | CASWDRGKEEKLFF | TGTGCCAGCTGGGACAGGGGTAAGGAGGAAAAACTGTTTTTT
. | TRBJ1-1 | . | TRBV6-6 | CASRVRVTEAFF | TGTGCCAGCAGAGTACGGGTCACTGAAGCTTTCTTT
. | TRBJ2-4 | TRBD2 | TRBV6-5 | CASSSPAGGYIQYF | TGTGCCAGCAGCAGCCCAGCGGGGGGCTACATTCAGTACTTC
. | TRBJ1-6 | TRBD1 | TRBV5-4 | CASTRQGVNSPLHF | TGTGCCAGCACCCGACAGGGGGTTAATTCACCCCTCCACTTT
. | TRBJ1-5 | . | TRBV5-1 | CASSFGDNNQPQHF | TGCGCCAGCAGCTTCGGGGATAACAATCAGCCCCAGCATTTT
. | TRBJ2-5 | . | TRBV19 | CASRRDLQETQYF | TGTGCCAGTAGAAGGGACCTTCAAGAGACCCAGTACTTC
. | TRBJ2-3 | TRBD2 | TRBV4-2 | CASSRASGTTTDTQYF | TGTGCCAGCAGCCGCGCTTCCGGGACTACCACAGATACGCAGTATTTT
. | TRBJ2-7 | . | TRBV27 | CASSLRQSHEQYF | TGTGCCAGCAGTTTAAGGCAGTCCCACGAGCAGTACTTC
. | TRBJ2-3 | . | TRBV9 | CASSQPGLDTDTQYF | TGTGCCAGCAGCCAGCCGGGACTCGACACAGATACGCAGTATTTT
. | TRBJ1-5 | TRBD1 | TRBV11-3 | CASSLEPGGSNQPQHF | TGTGCCAGCAGCTTAGAACCAGGGGGTAGCAATCAGCCCCAGCATTTT
. | TRBJ1-5 | . | TRBV6-6 | CASSRRTGNQPQHF | TGTGCCAGCAGTAGAAGGACAGGCAATCAGCCCCAGCATTTT